What follows are 19 T cell receptor beta chains derived from one specimen sequenced in a study of T cells in tuberculosis. Here immunoSEQ multiplex PCR was the method, and the copy in TCRdb shows in-frame clones only, minus some. In the table there are tens of thousands of clones, around 94% of which are singletons. Sequences were obtained from PBMCs. The origin of the receptors is a donor aged 10-29 years with latent tuberculosis or without tuberculosis infection.

This sequence joins TRBV19 and TRBJ1-2; D unresolved. Trimming took off 6 bases at V and 4 bases at J, with 15 bases between the two ends. Germline V gene lookup returns CDR1 LNHDA and CDR2 SQIVND (reference sequence). The CDR3 has 14 amino acids. The CDR3 loop reads CASSRGSSFYGYTF. Written as DNA, the CDR3 is TGTGCCAGTAGCCGGGGAAGCTCTTTCTATGGCTACACCTTC. The full variable domain, completed using reference TRBV19 and TRBJ1-2, is DGGITQSPKYLFRKEGQNVTLSCEQNLNHDAMYWYRQDPGQGLRLIYYSQIVNDFQKGDIAEGYSVSREKKESFPLTVTSAQKNPTAFYLCASSRGSSFYGYTFGSGTRLTVV.

V is TRBV5-5 and J is TRBJ2-7; the match to TRBD2 covers 12 bases. The CDR3 extends over 16 amino acids. The V gene's germline CDR1 is SGHKS and CDR2 YYEKEE (reference sequence). V lost 1 base to trimming and J lost 6 bases; unmatched junction nucleotides: 8. CDR3 amino acids: CASSLRLAGGPSEQYF. In DNA, the CDR3 is TGTGCCAGCAGCTTGAGGCTAGCGGGAGGGCCGAGCGAGCAGTACTTC.

The chain joins TRBV5-1 to TRBJ1-2; D is undetermined. Trimming took off 0 bases at V and 7 bases at J, with 13 bases between the two ends. The CDR3 totals 14 residues. The germline CDR1 and CDR2 sequences are SGHRS and YFSETQ. The DNA for the CDR3 is TGCGCCAGCAGCTTGGAATTTTTAGCGTCTGGCTACACCTTC. Translated: CASSLEFLASGYTF.

The chain recombines TRBV29-1 with TRBJ2-1, with TRBD2 identical over 13 bases. The CDR3 consists of 15 residues. Germline-derived CDR1 and CDR2 are SQVTM and ANQGSEA. The J segment lost 9 bases and the V segment lost 6 bases, leaving 11 bases of the junction unmatched. DNA of the CDR3: TGCAGCGTCCTCGGGACTAGCGGGATCCTAGTTGAGCAGTTCTTC. It encodes CSVLGTSGILVEQFF.

The chain is built from TRBV6-5 and TRBJ1-2, with D unresolved. Germline-derived CDR1 and CDR2 are MNHEY and SVGAGI. This CDR3 comprises 13 residues. Trimming stripped 7 bases from V and 8 bases from J, with 17 bases between. The CDR3 here is CASTSSLYGGYTF. The CDR3 DNA reads as TGTGCCAGCACCTCGTCGTTGTATGGCGGCTACACCTTC.

The chain links TRBV25-1 to TRBJ2-1, with a tentative D call TRBD2 (6 bases). Germline V lookup: CDR1 MGHDK, CDR2 SYGVNS. Trimming shortened V by 3 bases and J by 6 bases, and 12 bases separated the two germline ends. This CDR3 is built from 14 residues. As DNA, the CDR3 is TGTGCCAGCAGTGACGCCGGGGGACGCAATGAGCAGTTCTTC. Its translation: CASSDAGGRNEQFF.

The chain joins TRBV7-2 to TRBJ2-7; D unclear. Trimming took 3 bases from V and 3 from J, leaving 12 bases between them. The CDR3 runs to 14 residues. Germline V lookup: CDR1 SGHTA, CDR2 FQGNSA. CDR3 nucleotide sequence: TGTGCCAGCAGCTTTTTCCAGCGTGGCTACGAGCAGTACTTC. It is translated as CASSFFQRGYEQYF.

CDR3 sequence reads: CASFGLAGSSYEQYF. The CDR3, as DNA: TGCGCCAGTTTTGGACTAGCGGGGTCCTCCTACGAGCAGTACTTC. V and J are TRBV10-2 and TRBJ2-7, with 12 bases that match TRBD2. After removal of 9 bases from V and 0 bases from J, the junction contained 6 bases not matched to a gene. Per germline, CDR1 WSHSY and CDR2 SAAADI. The CDR3 is 15 residues long.

The V and J genes are TRBV27 and TRBJ1-5; 8 nucleotides align to TRBD1. The germline gives CDR1 MNHEY, CDR2 SMNVEV (reference sequence). This CDR3 is 13 amino acids long. The trim removed 6 bases at V and 7 bases at J, leaving 5 bases unmatched. The CDR3 bases are TGTGCCAGCAGACAGGGGGTAAACCAGCCCCAGCATTTT. Protein sequence: CASRQGVNQPQHF.

V gene TRBV10-3 combines with J gene TRBJ2-5; D is uncertain. Trimming took off 2 bases at V and 2 bases at J, with 12 bases between the two ends. There are 15 residues in the CDR3. Germline V CDR1 and CDR2: ENHRY, SYGVKD. DNA of the CDR3: TGTGCCATCAGTGAGACCAGAAACCTTCAAGAGACCCAGTACTTC. Protein product: CAISETRNLQETQYF.

The rearrangement joins TRBV4-2 to TRBJ2-3; 8 nucleotides line up with TRBD2. The germline CDR1 and CDR2 sequences are LGHNA and YNFKEQ. V lost 2 bases to trimming and J lost 0 bases; unmatched junction nucleotides: 7. The CDR3 consists of 17 residues. The CDR3 spells CASSQISLAASTDTQYF. The CDR3 DNA reads TGTGCCAGCAGCCAAATCTCACTAGCGGCTAGCACAGATACGCAGTATTTT.

V usage is TRBV7-3 and J usage is TRBJ1-1, with TRBD1 matching 11 bases. The germline gives CDR1 SGHTA, CDR2 FQGTGA. With V trimmed by 0 bases and J by 5 bases, 11 bases remained unmatched. The CDR3 has 18 residues. The CDR3: CASSLTLTGQGARTEAFF. In DNA, the CDR3 is TGTGCCAGCAGCTTAACGTTAACAGGACAGGGGGCGAGAACTGAAGCTTTCTTT.

The chain has TRBV29-1 and TRBJ2-7, with D perhaps TRBD1 (6 bases). Trimming left V 4 bases short and J 3 bases short, with 10 bases between. Germline-derived CDR1 and CDR2 are SQVTM and ANQGSEA. This CDR3 is 12 amino acids long. The CDR3 DNA sequence: TGCAGCGTTGCCGGGACACACTACGAGCAGTACTTC. It specifies CSVAGTHYEQYF.

The chain employs TRBV9 and TRBJ2-2; D remains unclear. Trimming took off 0 bases at V and 4 bases at J, with 13 bases between the two ends. CDR3 size: 16 residues. Germline V gene data show CDR1 as SGDLS and CDR2 as YYNGEE. The CDR3 spells CASSVEAVPSTGELFF. In nucleotides, the CDR3 is TGTGCCAGCAGCGTAGAGGCGGTGCCCTCCACCGGGGAGCTGTTTTTT.

This clone was seen only once. CDR3 sequence reads: CASSMMGRGSNNQPQHF. The CDR3 coding sequence is TGTGCCAGTAGTATGATGGGCAGGGGGAGTAACAATCAGCCCCAGCATTTT. The rearrangement links TRBV19 to TRBJ1-5; 7 bases map to TRBD1. Germline V lookup: CDR1 LNHDA, CDR2 SQIVND (reference sequence). The J segment lost 3 bases and the V segment lost 3 bases, leaving 11 bases of the junction unmatched. CDR3 length: 17 residues.

The chain couples TRBV27 to TRBJ2-1; D is perhaps TRBD2 (5 bases). The V gene's germline CDR1 is MNHEY and CDR2 SMNVEV (reference sequence). The CDR3 is made up of 16 amino acids. The ends were cut back, 5 bases at V and 4 bases at J, with 18 bases in the middle. CDR3 loop: CASSPGGLAAYNEQFF. CDR3 DNA sequence: TGTGCCAGCAGTCCCGGTGGGCTAGCAGCGTACAATGAGCAGTTCTTC.

A few counts support this clone. J is TRBJ1-2 and V is TRBV29-1, with D possibly TRBD1 on 6 matching bases. Trimming cost V 1 base and J 0 bases, with 9 bases left between them. The CDR3 extends over 14 amino acids. Germline V gene data show CDR1 as SQVTM and CDR2 as ANQGSEA. CDR3 DNA: TGCAGCGTTGAAGGCAGGGGCGCTAACTATGGCTACACCTTC. It yields the protein CSVEGRGANYGYTF. Supplemented by reference TRBV29-1 and TRBJ1-2, the full variable domain reads SAVISQKPSRDICQRGTSLTIQCQVDSQVTMMFWYRQQPGQSLTLIATANQGSEATYESGFVIDKFPISRPNLTFSTLTVSNMSPEDSSIYLCSVEGRGANYGYTFGSGTRLTVV.

The chain employs TRBV15 and TRBJ2-5, with 11 bases aligning to TRBD1. Germline values: CDR1 LNHNV, CDR2 YYDKDF (reference sequence). This CDR3 spans 16 amino acids. Trimming took 5 bases from V and 5 from J; bases not matched to a gene: 10. The CDR3 DNA is TGTGCCACCAGCCCCACCGCGGACAGGGGGCTCGAGACCCAGTACTTC. Translated: CATSPTADRGLETQYF.

Here the CDR3 reads CASSYSRNSGNTIYF. The CDR3 nucleotides read TGTGCCAGCAGTTACTCGAGAAACTCTGGAAACACCATATATTTT. The chain uses TRBV6-5 and TRBJ1-3; D gene uncertain. The CDR3 extends over 15 amino acids. Germline V gives CDR1 MNHEY, CDR2 SVGAGI. V gave up 0 bases and J gave up 0 bases, with 6 bases separating them.